These 5 T cell receptor beta chains were sequenced from one sample in a study of T-cell reconstitution after alpha-beta-depleted transplantation in children. Preparation of the TCRbeta library used unique molecular identifiers. TCRdb processed the PCR reads anew with MiXCR; each CDR3 protein has one entry. The sample has about 300,000 distinct CDR3 sequences; about 9.5% are singletons. This specimen consisted of PBMCs, obtained before TCRalphabeta/CD19-depleted stem cell transplant. Source of these receptors: a boy under three years old with acute myeloid leukemia, due to receive a stem cell transplant.

This rearrangement joins TRBV7-2 to TRBJ2-1; 13 bases line up with TRBD2. J lost 2 bases, V lost 5 bases, and 6 bases had no gene match. Germline loops: CDR1 SGHTA, CDR2 FQGNSA. This CDR3 has 17 amino acids. The CDR3 nucleotides read TGTGCCAGCAGCACCCGGACTAGCGGGAGCACCTACAATGAGCAGTTCTTC. Translation: CASSTRTSGSTYNEQFF.

There are many counts of this clonotype. The chain combines TRBV28 with TRBJ1-2; 8 positions match TRBD1. The CDR3 has 16 amino acids. Per the germline V gene, CDR1 is MDHEN and CDR2 is SYDVKM. V lost 3 bases and J lost 2; bases outside the gene matches: 8. As DNA, the CDR3 is TGTGCCAGCAGTTTCAAGGACAGGGTCGGAAACTATGGCTACACCTTC. This translates into CASSFKDRVGNYGYTF.

The chain links TRBV30 to TRBJ1-1; D gene uncertain. V shed 3 bases and J shed 2 bases, with 4 bases lying between them. CDR1 is GTSNPN, CDR2 SVGIG, per germline (reference sequence). The CDR3 spans 11 residues. CDR3 amino acids: CAWSFNTEAFF. The CDR3 DNA reads as TGTGCCTGGAGCTTTAACACTGAAGCTTTCTTT.

This clonotype was counted many times. The V call is TRBV6-5, the J call TRBJ2-5; D unclear. V gave up 0 bases and J gave up 4 bases, with 9 bases separating them. The CDR3 contains 14 residues. Germline CDR1 is MNHEY and CDR2 is SVGAGI. CDR3 DNA sequence: TGTGCCAGCAGTTACTCAACCACCCCAGAGACCCAGTACTTC. Translated, it gives CASSYSTTPETQYF.

In its sample, this clonotype was seen many times. The V and J genes are TRBV18 and TRBJ2-5; D is unresolved. The V and J ends lost 8 bases and 3 bases respectively, with 13 bases between them. Germline assignment: CDR1 KGHSH and CDR2 LQKENI. CDR3 length: 13 residues. As DNA, the CDR3 is TGTGCCAGCAGCCCCCGTGGGGAAGAGACCCAGTACTTC. Its protein is CASSPRGEETQYF. The full variable domain, rest sourced from reference TRBV18 and TRBJ2-5, is NAGVMQNPRHLVRRRGQEARLRCSPMKGHSHVYWYRQLPEEGLKFMVYLQKENIIDESGMPKERFSAEFPKEGPSILRIQQVVRGDSAAYFCASSPRGEETQYFGPGTRLLVL.